This T cell receptor beta chain was profiled in a study of blood T cell repertoires in COVID-19. Background on the study: COVID-19 samples, acute and convalescent, were from the United States, Italy and Spain.

Libraries were prepared by immunoSEQ multiplex PCR; TCRdb keeps only in-frame clonotypes and omits some of them. The table records some 97,000 clones, roughly nine tenths of them present only once. Germline CDR1 is SGHAT and CDR2 is FQNNGV. This CDR3 comprises 16 residues. Losses at the gene ends were 5 bases for V and 0 bases for J; bases not matched to a gene: 6. The clonotype comes from a man aged 60-69 years with acute or convalescent COVID-19. The rearrangement joins TRBV11-2 to TRBJ1-4, with TRBD1 matching 7 bases. The specimen sequenced was peripheral blood. The CDR3 sequence is CASSLGTATTNEKLFF. The DNA for the CDR3 is TGTGCCAGCAGCCTAGGGACAGCCACAACTAATGAAAAACTGTTTTTT.